This T cell receptor beta chain comes out of a study of PD-1 blockade in mismatch repair-deficient tumors. Study-wide background: Patients had over 10 mismatch repair-deficient cancer types, all previously treated and progressing.

Data came from immunoSEQ multiplex PCR; TCRdb stores just in-frame clones and leaves some out. The sample lists 30,000 to 40,000 clones, approximately 84% occurring once. All patients were mismatch repair deficient, assessed by either PCR or immunohistochemistry. Per germline, CDR1 SGDLS and CDR2 YYNGEE. This CDR3 region has 15 residues. The ends lost 4 bases at V and 4 bases at J; junction bases unmatched: 7. The sequence was collected from an adult with mismatch repair-deficient cancer. Sample: peripheral blood, taken 76 weeks after starting pembrolizumab. The chain carries TRBV9 and TRBJ1-2, with 10 bases lining up with TRBD1. The CDR3 loop is CASSPRQGASYGYTF. The CDR3 nucleotides read TGTGCCAGCAGCCCCCGACAGGGGGCTAGCTATGGCTACACCTTC.